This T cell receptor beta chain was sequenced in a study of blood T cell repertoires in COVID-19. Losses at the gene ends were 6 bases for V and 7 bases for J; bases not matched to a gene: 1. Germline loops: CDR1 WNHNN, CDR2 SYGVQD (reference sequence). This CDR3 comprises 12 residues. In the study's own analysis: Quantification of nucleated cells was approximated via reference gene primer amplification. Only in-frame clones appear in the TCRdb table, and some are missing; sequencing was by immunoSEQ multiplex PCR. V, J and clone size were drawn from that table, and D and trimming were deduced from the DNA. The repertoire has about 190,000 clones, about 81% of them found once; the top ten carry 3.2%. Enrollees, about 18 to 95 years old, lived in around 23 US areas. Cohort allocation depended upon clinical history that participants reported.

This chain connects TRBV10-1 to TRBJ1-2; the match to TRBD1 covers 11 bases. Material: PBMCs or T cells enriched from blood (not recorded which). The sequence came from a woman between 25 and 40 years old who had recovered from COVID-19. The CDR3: CASRGQGVGYTF. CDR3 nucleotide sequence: TGCGCCAGCAGGGGACAGGGGGTTGGCTACACCTTC.